Here is one TCR beta chain with its context. Its antigen is undetermined. These data come from a study of tumor and adjacent non-tumor tissue in lung cancer. Across the whole study: Histology: around twelve adenocarcinoma, a couple of squamous cell carcinoma, 1 small cell lung cancer. Samples averaged roughly 4.4 million productive TCRbeta reads each. Points from the study as a whole: Top 100 clones took a larger repertoire share in normal lung. TCR diversity was significantly greater in tumor than normal lung tissue.

The template was RNA from unsorted bulk tissue. Distant lung tissue was collected more than 3 cm away from the tumor edge. A modified ARM-PCR protocol with three rounds of nested PCR amplified TCRbeta. TCRdb re-analysed the multiplex PCR reads in MiXCR, keeping a single row per CDR3 protein. Here the sample spans under 80,000 distinct CDR3 sequences, more than 65% being singletons. Deletions cut 8 bases from V and 3 bases from J, with 15 bases between. The CDR3 is made up of 13 amino acids. Per the germline V gene, CDR1 is SQVTM and CDR2 is ANQGSEA. The genes are TRBV29-1 and TRBJ2-3; D tentatively reads TRBD1 or TRBD2 (5 bases each). What was sequenced was distant non-tumor lung tissue. This TCR came from a man aged 55 to 70 with non-small cell lung cancer. The CDR3 region has the DNA TGCAGCACGAGGGACCGAAGGACAGATACGCAGTATTTT. Protein sequence: CSTRDRRTDTQYF.